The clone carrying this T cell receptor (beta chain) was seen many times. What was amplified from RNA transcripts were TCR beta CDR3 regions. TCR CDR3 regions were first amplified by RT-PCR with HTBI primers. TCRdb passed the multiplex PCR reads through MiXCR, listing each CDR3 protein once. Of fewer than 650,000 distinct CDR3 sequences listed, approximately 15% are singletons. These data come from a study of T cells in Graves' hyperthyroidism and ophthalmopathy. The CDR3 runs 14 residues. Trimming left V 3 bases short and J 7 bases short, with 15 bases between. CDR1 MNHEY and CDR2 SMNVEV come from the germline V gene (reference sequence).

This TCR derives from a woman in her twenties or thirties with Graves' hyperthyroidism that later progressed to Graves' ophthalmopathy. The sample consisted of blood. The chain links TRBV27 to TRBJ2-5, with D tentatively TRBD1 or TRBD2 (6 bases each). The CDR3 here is CASSFRDKGGTQYF. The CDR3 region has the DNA TGTGCCAGCAGTTTCCGGGACAAGGGGGGGACCCAGTACTTC.